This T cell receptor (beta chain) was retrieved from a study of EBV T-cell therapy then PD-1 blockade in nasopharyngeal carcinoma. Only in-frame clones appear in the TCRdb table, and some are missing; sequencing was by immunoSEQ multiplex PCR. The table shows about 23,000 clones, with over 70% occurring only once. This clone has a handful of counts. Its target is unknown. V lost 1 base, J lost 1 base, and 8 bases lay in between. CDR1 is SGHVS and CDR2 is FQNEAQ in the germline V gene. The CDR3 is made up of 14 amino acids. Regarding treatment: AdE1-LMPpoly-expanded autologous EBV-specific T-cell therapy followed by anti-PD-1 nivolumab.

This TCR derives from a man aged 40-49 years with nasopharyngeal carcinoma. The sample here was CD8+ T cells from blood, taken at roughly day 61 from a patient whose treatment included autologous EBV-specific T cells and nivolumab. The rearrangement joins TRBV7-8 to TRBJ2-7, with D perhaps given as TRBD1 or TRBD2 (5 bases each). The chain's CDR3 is CASSLDRRSYEQYF. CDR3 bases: TGTGCCAGCAGCTTAGACAGGAGGTCCTACGAGCAGTACTTC.